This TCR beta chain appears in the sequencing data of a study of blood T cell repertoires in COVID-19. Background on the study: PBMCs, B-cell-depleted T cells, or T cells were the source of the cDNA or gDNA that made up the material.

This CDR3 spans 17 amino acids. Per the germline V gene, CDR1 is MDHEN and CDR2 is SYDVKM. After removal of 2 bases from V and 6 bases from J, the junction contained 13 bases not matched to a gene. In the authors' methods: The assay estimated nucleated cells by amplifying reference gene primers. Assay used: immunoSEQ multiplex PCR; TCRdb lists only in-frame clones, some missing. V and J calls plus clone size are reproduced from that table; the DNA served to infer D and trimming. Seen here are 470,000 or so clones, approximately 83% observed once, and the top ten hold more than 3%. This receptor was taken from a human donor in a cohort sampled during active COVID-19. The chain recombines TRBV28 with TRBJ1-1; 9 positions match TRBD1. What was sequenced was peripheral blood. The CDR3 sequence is CASSLLIVGQGRAEAFF. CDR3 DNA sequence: TGTGCCAGCAGTTTACTCATCGTGGGACAGGGAAGGGCTGAAGCTTTCTTT.